This entry lists 9 T cell receptor beta chains sequenced from one sample in a study of technical replicates of blood from a handful of donors. TCRdb's copy holds only in-frame clones and misses some; the assay was immunoSEQ multiplex PCR. The table has about 59,000 clones, approximately 84% seen once. Material: PBMCs. The receptors come from a human donor in good health. Some clones in this sample may be carry-over from other donors' samples.

This chain connects TRBV7-3 to TRBJ1-3; 10 positions match TRBD1. Unmatched junction bases numbered 4, after V lost 5 bases and J lost 3 bases. This CDR3 is built from 15 residues. Germline loops: CDR1 SGHTA, CDR2 FQGTGA. CDR3 coding DNA: TGTGCCAGCAGCAAGACAGGGGGCGGTGGAAACACCATATATTTT. It yields the protein CASSKTGGGGNTIYF. Combining the CDR3 with reference TRBV7-3 and TRBJ1-3 gives the whole variable domain GAGVSQTPSNKVTEKGKYVELRCDPISGHTALYWYRQSLGQGPEFLIYFQGTGAADDSGLPNDRFFAVRPEGSVSTLKIQRTERGDSAVYLCASSKTGGGGNTIYFGEGSWLTVV.

This clone was recorded only once. J is TRBJ2-1 and V is TRBV23-1; D possibly corresponds to TRBD1 (6 bases). TRBV23-1 is given ORF status, its function remaining uncertain. The CDR3 is made up of 17 amino acids. The ends were cut back, 0 bases at V and 9 bases at J, with 21 bases in the middle. The CDR3 region has the DNA TGCGCCAGCAGTCAATCATCGGCCAGGGGTCTATGTGGTGAGCAGTTCTTC. Protein sequence: CASSQSSARGLCGEQFF.

V and J are TRBV30 and TRBJ1-2; TRBD1 is a possible D gene (5 bases). CDR1 and CDR2 from the germline V gene are GTSNPN and SVGIG (reference sequence). Trimming took 5 bases from V and 6 from J, leaving 16 bases between them. The CDR3 covers 13 residues. The CDR3 sequence is CAWARRGIHGYTF. The CDR3 DNA follows: TGTGCCTGGGCCCGAAGGGGTATCCATGGCTACACCTTC.

The J gene is TRBJ1-5, the V gene TRBV5-4; D perhaps matches TRBD1 (5 bases). Trimming cost V 4 bases and J 9 bases, with 23 bases left between them. CDR1 is SGHNT and CDR2 is YYREEE in the germline V gene (reference sequence). This CDR3 spans 16 amino acids. The CDR3 bases are TGTGCCAGCAGCCAGGGTGGAGGGCAAGCTTGGGGGCCCCAGCATTTT. It codes for CASSQGGGQAWGPQHF.

V and J are TRBV6-1 and TRBJ2-1, with D possibly TRBD2 on 5 matching bases. The ends were cut back, 0 bases at V and 10 bases at J, with 7 bases in the middle. Germline CDR1 is MNHNS and CDR2 is SASEGT. The CDR3 spans 12 residues. The CDR3 reads CASSEARREQFF. CDR3 bases: TGTGCCAGCAGTGAAGCGAGGAGGGAGCAGTTCTTC.

The gene calls are TRBV7-9 and TRBJ2-3; D is ambiguous. V was cut by 8 bases and J by 3 bases, with 6 bases left in between. The CDR3 is 11 amino acids. The germline V gene has CDR1 SEHNR and CDR2 FQNEAQ (reference sequence). In DNA form, the CDR3 reads TGTGCCAGCGAGGAAACAGATACGCAGTATTTT. It specifies CASEETDTQYF. The whole variable domain, filled in from reference TRBV7-9 and TRBJ2-3, reads DTGVSQNPRHKITKRGQNVTFRCDPISEHNRLYWYRQTLGQGPEFLTYFQNEAQLEKSRLLSDRFSAERPKGSFSTLEIQRTEQGDSAMYLCASEETDTQYFGPGTRLTVL.

CDR3 residues: CASSSQDGTGGYEQYF. CDR3 sequence (DNA): TGTGCCAGCTCCTCGCAAGACGGGACAGGGGGCTACGAGCAGTACTTC. The chain has TRBV18 and TRBJ2-7; 11 bases fit TRBD1. V shed 6 bases, J shed 3 bases, and the junction held 10 bases outside the gene matches. Germline assignment: CDR1 KGHSH and CDR2 LQKENI. The CDR3 is made up of 16 amino acids.

The chain carries TRBV6-1 and TRBJ2-2; 7 bases are a match to TRBD2. The J segment lost 4 bases and the V segment lost 8 bases, leaving 10 bases of the junction unmatched. The CDR3 has 15 residues. Germline CDR1 reads MNHNS; CDR2 reads SASEGT. The CDR3 loop reads CASRSGEGATGELFF. CDR3 bases: TGTGCCAGCCGTTCGGGGGAGGGAGCCACCGGGGAGCTGTTTTTT.

The J gene is TRBJ2-7, the V gene TRBV19; 10 bases agree with TRBD2. The V gene end was trimmed by 0 bases and the J gene end by 3 bases; junction bases not matched to a gene: 11. CDR1 LNHDA and CDR2 SQIVND come from the germline V gene (reference sequence). There are 18 residues in the CDR3. For the CDR3, the DNA is TGTGCCAGTAGTATAGATCCTCCGTGGACTAGCGGCCGCTACGAGCAGTACTTC. Protein: CASSIDPPWTSGRYEQYF.